This T cell receptor beta chain emerged from a study of OX40 agonist ivuxolimab in advanced cancers. Sequencing used immunoSEQ multiplex PCR; TCRdb keeps in-frame clones, though not all of them. The sample records some 42,000 clones, approximately 83% being singletons. The V end was cut by 4 bases, the J end by 1 base, with 14 bases between. Germline values: CDR1 SGHRS, CDR2 YFSETQ. The CDR3 runs 16 residues. The material was CD4+ or CD8+ T cells sorted from blood, obtained in a trial of the OX40 agonist ivuxolimab. The sequence came from an adult with an advanced solid tumor such as melanoma, head and neck, liver or kidney cancer. The chain couples TRBV5-1 to TRBJ2-2; D gene uncertain. This CDR3 is CASSPIGSENTGELFF. CDR3 bases: TGCGCCAGCAGCCCAATAGGCTCGGAGAACACCGGGGAGCTGTTTTTT. Variable domain in full (rest from reference TRBV5-1 and TRBJ2-2): KAGVTQTPRYLIKTRGQQVTLSCSPISGHRSVSWYQQTPGQGLQFLFEYFSETQRNKGNFPGRFSGRQFSNSRSEMNVSTLELGDSALYLCASSPIGSENTGELFFGEGSRLTVL.